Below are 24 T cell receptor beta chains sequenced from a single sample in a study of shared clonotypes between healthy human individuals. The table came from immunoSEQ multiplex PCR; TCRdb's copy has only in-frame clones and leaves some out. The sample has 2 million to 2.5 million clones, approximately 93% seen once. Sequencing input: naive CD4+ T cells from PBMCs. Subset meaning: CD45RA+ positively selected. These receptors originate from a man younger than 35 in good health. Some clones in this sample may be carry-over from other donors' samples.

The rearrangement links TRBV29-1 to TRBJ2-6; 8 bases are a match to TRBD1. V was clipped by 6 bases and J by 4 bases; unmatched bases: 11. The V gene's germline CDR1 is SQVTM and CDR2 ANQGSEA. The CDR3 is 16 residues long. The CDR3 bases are TGCAGCGTCTCGGACAGGGATGTTAACGGGGCCAACGTCCTGACTTTC. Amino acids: CSVSDRDVNGANVLTF.

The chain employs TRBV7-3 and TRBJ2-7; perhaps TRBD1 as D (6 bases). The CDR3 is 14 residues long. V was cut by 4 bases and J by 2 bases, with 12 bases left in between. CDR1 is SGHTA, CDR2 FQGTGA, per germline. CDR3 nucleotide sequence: TGTGCCAGCAGCTCCCGGACAGATGCCTACGAGCAGTACTTC. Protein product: CASSSRTDAYEQYF.

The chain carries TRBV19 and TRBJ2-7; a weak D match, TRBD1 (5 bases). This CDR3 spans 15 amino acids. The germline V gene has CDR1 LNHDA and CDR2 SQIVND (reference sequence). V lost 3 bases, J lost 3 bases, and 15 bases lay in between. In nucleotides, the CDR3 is TGTGCCAGTAGTATTCAGTGGGGCTCTTTCTACGAGCAGTACTTC. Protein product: CASSIQWGSFYEQYF.

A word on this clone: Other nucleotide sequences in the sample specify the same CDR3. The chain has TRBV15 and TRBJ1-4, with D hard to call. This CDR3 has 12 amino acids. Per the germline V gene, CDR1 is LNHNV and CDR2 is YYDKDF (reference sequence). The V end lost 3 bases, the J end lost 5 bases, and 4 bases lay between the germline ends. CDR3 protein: CATSRGNEKLFF. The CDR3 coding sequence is TGTGCCACCAGCAGGGGAAATGAAAAACTGTTTTTT.

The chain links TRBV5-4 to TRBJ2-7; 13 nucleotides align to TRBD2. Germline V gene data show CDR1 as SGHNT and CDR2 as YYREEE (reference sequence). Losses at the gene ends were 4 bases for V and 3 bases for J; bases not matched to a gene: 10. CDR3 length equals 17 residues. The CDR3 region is CASSGGLAGMRSYEQYF. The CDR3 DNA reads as TGTGCCAGCAGCGGGGGACTAGCGGGAATGAGAAGCTACGAGCAGTACTTC.

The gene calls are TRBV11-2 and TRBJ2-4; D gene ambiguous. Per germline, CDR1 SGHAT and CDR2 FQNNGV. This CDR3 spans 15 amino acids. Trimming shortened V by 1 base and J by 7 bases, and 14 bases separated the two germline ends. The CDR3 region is CASSLAGLQENIQYF. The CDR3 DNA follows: TGTGCCAGCAGCTTAGCTGGGCTGCAGGAGAACATTCAGTACTTC.

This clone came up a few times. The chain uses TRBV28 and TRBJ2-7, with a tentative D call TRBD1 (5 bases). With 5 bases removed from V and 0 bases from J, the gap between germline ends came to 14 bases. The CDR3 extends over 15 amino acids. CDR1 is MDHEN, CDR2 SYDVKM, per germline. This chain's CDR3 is CASSPILDSSYEQYF. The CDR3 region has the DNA TGTGCCAGCAGTCCTATCCTTGACAGCTCCTACGAGCAGTACTTC.

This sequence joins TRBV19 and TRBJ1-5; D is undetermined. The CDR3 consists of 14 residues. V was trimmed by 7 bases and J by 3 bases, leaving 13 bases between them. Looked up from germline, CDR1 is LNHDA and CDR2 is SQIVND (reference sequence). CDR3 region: CASTATHLNQPQHF. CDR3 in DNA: TGTGCCAGTACCGCCACCCATCTCAATCAGCCCCAGCATTTT.

CDR3 coding DNA: TGTGCCAGCAGCCCCCCCCGACAGGGGCTAACTGAAGCTTTCTTT. Translated, it gives CASSPPRQGLTEAFF. The chain combines TRBV27 with TRBJ1-1; 8 bases align to TRBD1. Germline CDR1 is MNHEY and CDR2 is SMNVEV (reference sequence). The CDR3 is 15 amino acids. V was pared by 6 bases and J by 5 bases, with 11 bases of the junction left unmatched.

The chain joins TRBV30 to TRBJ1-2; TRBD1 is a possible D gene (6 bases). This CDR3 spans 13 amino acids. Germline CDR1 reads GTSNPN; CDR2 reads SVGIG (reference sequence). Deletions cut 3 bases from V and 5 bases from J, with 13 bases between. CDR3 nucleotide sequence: TGTGCCTGGAGCCAACAGGGAGGGTATGGCTACACCTTC. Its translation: CAWSQQGGYGYTF.

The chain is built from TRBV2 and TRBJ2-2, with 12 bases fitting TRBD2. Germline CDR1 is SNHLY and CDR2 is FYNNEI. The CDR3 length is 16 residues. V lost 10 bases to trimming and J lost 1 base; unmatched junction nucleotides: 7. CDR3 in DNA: TGTGCCACTAAACTAGCGGGAGGCTGGAACACCGGGGAGCTGTTTTTT. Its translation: CATKLAGGWNTGELFF. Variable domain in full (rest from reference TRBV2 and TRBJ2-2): EPEVTQTPSHQVTQMGQEVILRCVPISNHLYFYWYRQILGQKVEFLVSFYNNEISEKSEIFDDQFSVERPDGSNFTLKIRSTKLEDSAMYFCATKLAGGWNTGELFFGEGSRLTVL.

CDR3 sequence: CASSARTGDYEQYF. Written as DNA, the CDR3 is TGTGCCAGCAGCGCACGGACAGGAGACTACGAGCAGTACTTC. The J gene is TRBJ2-7, the V gene TRBV7-2; 7 positions match TRBD1. The CDR3 runs 14 residues. Trimming cost V 5 bases and J 3 bases; bases outside gene matches: 7. CDR1 is SGHTA, CDR2 FQGNSA, per germline.

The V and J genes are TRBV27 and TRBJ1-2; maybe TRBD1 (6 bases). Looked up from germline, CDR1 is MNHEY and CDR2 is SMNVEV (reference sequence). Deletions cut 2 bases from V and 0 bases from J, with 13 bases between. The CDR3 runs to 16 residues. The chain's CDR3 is CASSLHRQATNYGYTF. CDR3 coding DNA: TGTGCCAGCAGTTTACATCGACAGGCTACTAACTATGGCTACACCTTC.

The CDR3 bases are TGTGCCAGCAGCCCCACCGGTAAATCCGGAACCGGGGAGCTGTTTTTT. It specifies CASSPTGKSGTGELFF. The J gene is TRBJ2-2, the V gene TRBV7-9; D gene uncertain. This CDR3 is built from 16 residues. CDR1 SEHNR and CDR2 FQNEAQ come from the germline V gene (reference sequence). Trimming took 5 bases from V and 5 from J, leaving 18 bases between them.

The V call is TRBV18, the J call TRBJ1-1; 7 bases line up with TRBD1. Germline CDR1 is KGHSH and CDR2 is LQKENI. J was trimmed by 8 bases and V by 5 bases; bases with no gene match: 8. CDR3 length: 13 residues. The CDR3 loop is CASSSGDRVEAFF. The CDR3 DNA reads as TGTGCCAGCTCATCGGGAGACAGGGTCGAAGCTTTCTTT.

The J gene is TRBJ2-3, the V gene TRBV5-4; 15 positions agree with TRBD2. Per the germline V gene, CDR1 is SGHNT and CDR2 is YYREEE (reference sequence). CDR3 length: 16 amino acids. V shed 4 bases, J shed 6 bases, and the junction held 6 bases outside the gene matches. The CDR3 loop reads CASSGTSGRSGDTQYF. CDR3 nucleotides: TGTGCCAGCAGCGGGACTAGCGGGAGGTCTGGGGATACGCAGTATTTT.

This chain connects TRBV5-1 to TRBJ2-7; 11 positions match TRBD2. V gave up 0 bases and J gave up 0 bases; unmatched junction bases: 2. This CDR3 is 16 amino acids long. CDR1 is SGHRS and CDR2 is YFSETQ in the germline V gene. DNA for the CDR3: TGCGCCAGCAGCTTGGGGACTAGCGGGTTCTCCTACGAGCAGTACTTC. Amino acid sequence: CASSLGTSGFSYEQYF. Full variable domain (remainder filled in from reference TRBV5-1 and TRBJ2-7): KAGVTQTPRYLIKTRGQQVTLSCSPISGHRSVSWYQQTPGQGLQFLFEYFSETQRNKGNFPGRFSGRQFSNSRSEMNVSTLELGDSALYLCASSLGTSGFSYEQYFGPGTRLTVT.

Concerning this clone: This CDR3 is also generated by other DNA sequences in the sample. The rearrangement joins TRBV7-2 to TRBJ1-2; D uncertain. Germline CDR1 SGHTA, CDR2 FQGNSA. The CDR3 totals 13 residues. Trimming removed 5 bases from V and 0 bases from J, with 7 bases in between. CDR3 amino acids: CASSPGPNYGYTF. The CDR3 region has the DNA TGTGCCAGCAGCCCCGGACCTAACTATGGCTACACCTTC.

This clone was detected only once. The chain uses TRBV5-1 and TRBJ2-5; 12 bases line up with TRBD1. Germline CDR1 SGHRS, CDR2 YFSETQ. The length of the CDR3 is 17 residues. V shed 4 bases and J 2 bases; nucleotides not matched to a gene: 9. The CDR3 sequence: CASSVGTGGPLQETQYF. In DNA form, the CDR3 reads TGCGCCAGCAGCGTCGGGACAGGGGGCCCCCTACAAGAGACCCAGTACTTC.

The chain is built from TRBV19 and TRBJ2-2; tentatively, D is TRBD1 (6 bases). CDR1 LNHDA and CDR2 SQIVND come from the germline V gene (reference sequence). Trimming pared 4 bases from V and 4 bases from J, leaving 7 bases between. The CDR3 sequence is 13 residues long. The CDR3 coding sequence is TGTGCCAGTAGTAACAGGGCCACCGGGGAGCTGTTTTTT. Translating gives CASSNRATGELFF. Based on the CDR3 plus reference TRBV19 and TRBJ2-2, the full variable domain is DGGITQSPKYLFRKEGQNVTLSCEQNLNHDAMYWYRQDPGQGLRLIYYSQIVNDFQKGDIAEGYSVSREKKESFPLTVTSAQKNPTAFYLCASSNRATGELFFGEGSRLTVL.

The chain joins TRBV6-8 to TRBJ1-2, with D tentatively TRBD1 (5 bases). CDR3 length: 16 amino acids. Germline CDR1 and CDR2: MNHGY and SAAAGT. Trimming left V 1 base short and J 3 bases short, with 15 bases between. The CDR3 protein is CASSYCRDRGDYGYTF. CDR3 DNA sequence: TGTGCCAGCAGTTACTGTCGGGATCGAGGGGACTATGGCTACACCTTC.

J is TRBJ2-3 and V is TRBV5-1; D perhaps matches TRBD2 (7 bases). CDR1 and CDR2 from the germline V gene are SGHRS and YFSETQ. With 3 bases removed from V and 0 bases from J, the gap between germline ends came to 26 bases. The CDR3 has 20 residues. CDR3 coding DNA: TGCGCCAGCAGCTCGCCAAGGGGGGCCCTAGCGGACGCTAGCACAGATACGCAGTATTTT. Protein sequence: CASSSPRGALADASTDTQYF.

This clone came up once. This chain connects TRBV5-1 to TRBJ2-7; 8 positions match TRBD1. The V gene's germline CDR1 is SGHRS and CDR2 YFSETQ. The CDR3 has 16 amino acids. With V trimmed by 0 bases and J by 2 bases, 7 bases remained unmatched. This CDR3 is CASSLGSTTGAYEQYF. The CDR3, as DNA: TGCGCCAGCAGCTTGGGCTCGACGACAGGGGCCTACGAGCAGTACTTC.

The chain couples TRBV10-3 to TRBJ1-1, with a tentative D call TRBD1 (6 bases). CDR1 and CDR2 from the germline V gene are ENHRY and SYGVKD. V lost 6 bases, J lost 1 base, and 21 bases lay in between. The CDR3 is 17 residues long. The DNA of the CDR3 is TGTGCCATCAGACGACTGCTAAAAAGGGGGGGGAACACTGAAGCTTTCTTT. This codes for CAIRRLLKRGGNTEAFF.